This T cell receptor (beta chain) was obtained from a study of cytomegalovirus exposure and HLA in healthy donors (TCRdb year 2017). Study-level background: A later analysis indicated that the 120 validation repertoires were generated on the platform also employed for the approximately 700 repertoires of the first cohort. The study was designed to test whether signatures of past pathogen exposure could be identified by cataloging public T cell receptors. Along with the approximately 620-subject first cohort, a separate validation cohort of over a hundred different subjects was used. To predict cytomegalovirus infection status, the study combined high-throughput TCR immunosequencing, statistical association of individual TCRs with disease status, and machine learning. General study outcomes and caveats: All 120 or so repertoires were used to score co-occurrence in the validation cohort in a later analysis, because that analysis had no HLA typing for the cohort. Most TCR sequences were seen in very few donors, while some public TCRs were found in many individuals. The classifier was reported to diagnose cytomegalovirus status with high specificity and sensitivity in both the original and validation cohorts. The authors suggested that the approach could potentially be extended to other disease states and immunological phenotypes. In a later analysis, TCRs clustered in the first cohort were found to also tend to co-occur in the roughly 110 validation repertoires, with approximately 94% of cluster scores above 0. Three of the identified cytomegalovirus-associated TCR beta chains were confirmed in vitro to be specific for cytomegalovirus antigens. The study listed around 160 TCR beta chains as associated with cytomegalovirus.

Library preparation was by the immunoSEQ multiplex PCR assay. Per the authors' processing: A statistical classification framework was developed to diagnose cytomegalovirus status using the catalog of TCR beta chain sequences. TCRdb obtained this table from immuneACCESS and retained in-frame rearrangements with V and J assigned. These tables miss some clones; where compared with another copy, unresolved V genes account for less than half of the shortfall, and the remainder is unexplained. V, J and clone size were drawn from that table, and D and trimming were deduced from the DNA. This sample lists under 150,000 clones; approximately 90% were detected once. Jointly, the top ten make up approximately 2% of the sample. The donors were included in the validation cohort of roughly 120 subjects, a group kept apart from the 666-subject first cohort. Regarding this clone: Its antigen remains undetermined. No base qualities exist here, and no much larger clone lies one base off it.

From the cysteine up to the phenylalanine, the CDR3 has a length of 15 residues. Solely the CDR3 DNA is kept, with 45 bases framed from the first base. CDR1 and CDR2 were assigned from the germline V gene as LGHNA and YNFKEQ. Trimming leaves V shorter by 2 bases and J shorter by 5 bases, with the junction holding 5 bases beyond the gene matches. The chain joins TRBV4-2 to TRBJ2-3; 9 bases in the middle match TRBD2. The clonotype originates from a woman aged 18-29 years in good health and CMV-seronegative. Material: PBMCs. The nucleotide sequence is given as TGTGCCAGCAGCCAACTGGCGGGAGGGGGAGATACGCAGTATTTT. The resulting protein is CASSQLAGGGDTQYF.